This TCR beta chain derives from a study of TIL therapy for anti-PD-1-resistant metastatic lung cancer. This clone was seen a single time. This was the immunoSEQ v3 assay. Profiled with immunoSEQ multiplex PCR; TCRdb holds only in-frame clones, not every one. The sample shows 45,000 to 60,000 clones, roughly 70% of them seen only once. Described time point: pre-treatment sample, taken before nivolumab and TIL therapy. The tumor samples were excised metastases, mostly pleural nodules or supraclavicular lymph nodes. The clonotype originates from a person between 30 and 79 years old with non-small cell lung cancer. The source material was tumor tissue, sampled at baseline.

In nucleotides, the CDR3 is TGTGCCAGCGGGGACAGGGGCTATGGCTACACCTTC. Translation gives CASGDRGYGYTF. The chain is built from TRBV28 and TRBJ1-2; 10 bases line up with TRBD1. The CDR3 length is 12 residues. Looked up from germline, CDR1 is MDHEN and CDR2 is SYDVKM. Trimming at V came to 8 bases and at J to 4 bases, leaving 1 base not matched to a gene.